These 29 T cell receptor beta chains came from one sample sequenced in a study of graft-versus-host responses after intestinal transplantation. These receptors lack a known antigen. Measured with immunoSEQ multiplex PCR; TCRdb has only the in-frame clones, and not every one. The table has 130,000 or so clones, roughly 91% seen once. The material sequenced was unstimulated CD4+ T cells sorted from spleen or lymph node cells, taken before intestinal transplant. All receptors come from a human donor who received an intestinal transplant.

The chain combines TRBV27 with TRBJ1-4; 8 bases line up with TRBD1. CDR3 length: 14 amino acids. Trimming removed 5 bases from V and 8 bases from J; junction bases left unmatched: 7. Looked up from germline, CDR1 is MNHEY and CDR2 is SMNVEV (reference sequence). The CDR3 is CASSQDRVVEKLFF. DNA of the CDR3: TGTGCCAGCAGTCAGGACAGGGTGGTCGAAAAACTGTTTTTT. Full variable domain (rest looked up from reference TRBV27 and TRBJ1-4): EAQVTQNPRYLITVTGKKLTVTCSQNMNHEYMSWYRQDPGLGLRQIYYSMNVEVTDKGDVPEGYKVSRKEKRNFPLILESPSPNQTSLYFCASSQDRVVEKLFFGSGTQLSVL.

This chain connects TRBV19 to TRBJ2-3; 7 nucleotides match TRBD2. Trimming removed 5 bases from V and 0 bases from J; junction bases left unmatched: 2. In germline, CDR1 is LNHDA, CDR2 SQIVND (reference sequence). This CDR3 is built from 14 residues. CDR3 protein: CASSLAASTDTQYF. The DNA of the CDR3 is TGTGCCAGTAGTCTAGCGGCTAGCACAGATACGCAGTATTTT.

This rearrangement joins TRBV10-1 to TRBJ2-5; 7 nucleotides align to TRBD2. The V gene end was trimmed by 3 bases and the J gene end by 3 bases; junction bases not matched to a gene: 16. The length of the CDR3 is 18 residues. Germline V gene data show CDR1 as WNHNN and CDR2 as SYGVQD (reference sequence). CDR3: CASSEGMGRGRVEETQYF. CDR3 bases: TGCGCCAGCAGTGAAGGGATGGGGAGGGGACGTGTAGAAGAGACCCAGTACTTC.

The genes are TRBV19 and TRBJ1-5; 12 bases are a match to TRBD1. Germline V CDR1 and CDR2: LNHDA, SQIVND (reference sequence). Trimming cost V 3 bases and J 9 bases; bases outside gene matches: 3. CDR3 length: 14 residues. The CDR3 protein is CASSIRDRGRPQHF. CDR3 nucleotide sequence: TGTGCCAGTAGTATCCGGGACAGGGGGCGGCCCCAGCATTTT.

CDR3 DNA sequence: TGTGCCAGCAGCTTACCCCGCCTTGCTACAGATACGCAGTATTTT. Amino acids: CASSLPRLATDTQYF. This chain joins TRBV7-9 and TRBJ2-3; D gene ambiguous. CDR3 length equals 15 residues. V was trimmed by 2 bases and J by 3 bases, leaving 12 bases between them. The germline CDR1 and CDR2 sequences are SEHNR and FQNEAQ (reference sequence).

The chain employs TRBV7-6 and TRBJ2-1; no definite D call. The germline V gene has CDR1 SGHVS and CDR2 FNYEAQ. The CDR3 is 15 residues long. V lost 0 bases, J lost 9 bases, and 15 bases lay in between. The DNA for the CDR3 is TGTGCCAGCAGCTTAGCGCGCCTAGGGTCGGGTGAGCAGTTCTTC. It codes for CASSLARLGSGEQFF.

Concerning this clone itself: The final CDR3 position lacks the conserved phenylalanine or tryptophan, pointing to a likely read error. The gene calls are TRBV15 and TRBJ1-2, with 7 bases matching TRBD1. The V and J ends lost 1 base and 4 bases, in that order; junction bases with no gene match: 0. Germline V gene data show CDR1 as LNHNV and CDR2 as YYDKDF (reference sequence). This CDR3 comprises 13 residues. The CDR3 DNA reads TGTGCCACCAGCAGAGGGACAGGCTATGGCTACACCCTC. It translates to CATSRGTGYGYTL.

The chain employs TRBV4-1 and TRBJ1-2, with no clear D. V gave up 0 bases and J gave up 0 bases, with 8 bases separating them. The CDR3 extends over 15 amino acids. Per germline, CDR1 MGHRA and CDR2 YSYEKL. This CDR3 reads CASSQERGPNYGYTF. The DNA of the CDR3 is TGCGCCAGCAGCCAAGAAAGAGGGCCTAACTATGGCTACACCTTC.

This chain's CDR3 is CASSQDRVSYEQYF. The CDR3 DNA is TGCGCCAGCAGCCAGGACAGGGTATCCTACGAGCAGTACTTC. The chain has TRBV4-3 and TRBJ2-7; 8 bases align to TRBD1. Germline V gene sequence: CDR1 LGHNA, CDR2 YSLEER. This CDR3 is 14 amino acids long. V lost 3 bases to trimming and J lost 1 base; unmatched junction nucleotides: 2.

This CDR3 is CASSSSGTSETQYF. The DNA of the CDR3 is TGTGCCAGCTCATCGTCCGGGACATCAGAGACCCAGTACTTC. The J gene is TRBJ2-5, the V gene TRBV18, with D perhaps matching TRBD1 (6 bases). Trimming shortened V by 5 bases and J by 4 bases, and 14 bases separated the two germline ends. CDR1 and CDR2 from the germline V gene are KGHSH and LQKENI. The CDR3 covers 14 residues.

This chain joins TRBV4-3 and TRBJ2-2; 10 nucleotides line up with TRBD2. Germline V gives CDR1 LGHNA, CDR2 YSLEER. The CDR3 has 18 residues. V shed 2 bases, J shed 7 bases, and the junction held 13 bases outside the gene matches. In DNA, the CDR3 is TGCGCCAGCAGCCAAAAAAGGAGGCTAGCGGGAGTGATCGGGGAGCTGTTTTTT. It specifies CASSQKRRLAGVIGELFF.

The chain combines TRBV18 with TRBJ2-1, with 7 bases matching TRBD2. CDR1 is KGHSH and CDR2 is LQKENI in the germline V gene. Germline trimming cut 6 bases from V and 5 bases from J; bases unmatched to any gene: 13. This CDR3 spans 16 amino acids. The CDR3 DNA sequence: TGTGCCAGCTCCCGAACCGCTAGCGGCATTCACAATGAGCAGTTCTTC. Encoded protein: CASSRTASGIHNEQFF.

CDR3 sequence reads: CASSLAQYEQYF. CDR3 DNA: TGTGCCAGCAGTTTGGCCCAATACGAGCAGTACTTC. The rearrangement uses TRBV28 and TRBJ2-5; no firm D call. The last part of the DNA fits TRBJ2-7 better; the J call may be wrong. CDR1 MDHEN and CDR2 SYDVKM come from the germline V gene. This CDR3 has 12 amino acids.

The chain uses TRBV29-1 and TRBJ2-7; D is uncertain. Germline assignment: CDR1 SQVTM and CDR2 ANQGSEA. The CDR3 covers 10 residues. Between the trimmed V and J ends, which lost 7 bases and 6 bases, there was a span of 10 bases. Here the CDR3 DNA reads TGCAGCGCTCTCGATCCCGAGCAGTACTTC. It yields the protein CSALDPEQYF.

The V call is TRBV21-1, the J call TRBJ2-4; the table gives TRBD1 as D, unverified against the DNA. TRBV21-1 is a known pseudogene. There are 16 residues in the CDR3. The CDR3 DNA is TGTGCCAGCAGCAAATTGACAGGGGAGGTCAAAAACATTCAGTACTTC. Encoded protein: CASSKLTGEVKNIQYF.

This sequence joins TRBV6-5 and TRBJ1-1; 10 nucleotides match TRBD1. The V segment lost 0 bases and the J segment 5 bases; nucleotides outside the gene matches: 6. The CDR3 is made up of 16 amino acids. The germline V gene has CDR1 MNHEY and CDR2 SVGAGI. The CDR3 protein is CASSYSTGGGGTEAFF. The CDR3 DNA sequence: TGTGCCAGCAGTTACTCGACAGGGGGCGGGGGTACTGAAGCTTTCTTT.

V usage is TRBV19 and J usage is TRBJ2-3, with a possible D match to TRBD1 (5 bases). Germline lookup yields CDR1 LNHDA and CDR2 SQIVND (reference sequence). The CDR3 spans 14 residues. The V end was cut by 0 bases, the J end by 3 bases, with 7 bases between. CDR3 in DNA: TGTGCCAGTAGTATAGATCACAGGACAGATACGCAGTATTTT. Translated, it gives CASSIDHRTDTQYF.

CDR3 protein: CASNRDRALSGANVLTF. Written as DNA, the CDR3 is TGTGCCAGTAATAGGGACAGGGCCCTCTCTGGGGCCAACGTCCTGACTTTC. The genes are TRBV19 and TRBJ2-6, with 9 positions matching TRBD1. CDR1 LNHDA and CDR2 SQIVND come from the germline V gene (reference sequence). The V gene end was trimmed by 7 bases and the J gene end by 0 bases; junction bases not matched to a gene: 7. This CDR3 region has 17 residues.

This sequence joins TRBV5-4 and TRBJ1-2, with TRBD1 as a possible D gene (6 bases). The CDR3 totals 15 residues. CDR1 and CDR2 from the germline V gene are SGHNT and YYREEE (reference sequence). V lost 4 bases and J 4 bases, leaving 17 bases between the germline ends. The CDR3 DNA reads as TGTGCCAGCAGCCAAGATTGGAAACAGGGCTATGGCTACACCTTC. This gives the protein CASSQDWKQGYGYTF.

The V call is TRBV19, the J call TRBJ1-1; no definite D call. V was cut by 5 bases and J by 8 bases, with 12 bases left in between. This CDR3 region has 12 residues. The germline gives CDR1 LNHDA, CDR2 SQIVND (reference sequence). The CDR3 DNA sequence: TGTGCCAGTAGTCGAGCCGGGAAAGAAGCTTTCTTT. It is translated as CASSRAGKEAFF.

This chain connects TRBV27 to TRBJ2-7, with D perhaps TRBD2 (6 bases). Germline V gene lookup returns CDR1 MNHEY and CDR2 SMNVEV (reference sequence). The CDR3 sequence is 16 residues long. Trimming stripped 5 bases from V and 3 bases from J, with 20 bases between. CDR3 region: CASSERVGGISYEQYF. CDR3 DNA: TGTGCCAGCAGTGAAAGGGTTGGCGGGATCAGCTACGAGCAGTACTTC.

J is TRBJ2-6 and V is TRBV30, with D unresolved. The V gene lost 3 bases and the J gene lost 8 bases, with 5 bases spanning the gap. CDR1 GTSNPN and CDR2 SVGIG come from the germline V gene (reference sequence). The CDR3 spans 11 residues. The chain's CDR3 is CAWRPTNVLTF. In nucleotides, the CDR3 is TGTGCCTGGAGGCCGACCAACGTCCTGACTTTC. The variable domain in full, completed from reference TRBV30 and TRBJ2-6, reads SQTIHQWPATLVQPVGSPLSLECTVEGTSNPNLYWYRQAAGRGLQLLFYSVGIGQISSEVPQNLSASRPQDRQFILSSKKLLLSDSGFYLCAWRPTNVLTFGAGSRLTVL.

V and J are TRBV18 and TRBJ1-2; TRBD1 aligns across 9 bases. The length of the CDR3 is 16 residues. Losses at the gene ends were 2 bases for V and 0 bases for J; bases not matched to a gene: 4. Per germline, CDR1 KGHSH and CDR2 LQKENI. CDR3 protein: CASSPLRDRANYGYTF. The CDR3 DNA follows: TGTGCCAGCTCACCATTACGGGACAGGGCTAACTATGGCTACACCTTC.

The chain combines TRBV6-1 with TRBJ2-1, with D tentatively TRBD1 (5 bases). Germline assignment: CDR1 MNHNS and CDR2 SASEGT. The V and J ends lost 6 bases and 0 bases respectively, with 12 bases between them. This CDR3 is built from 15 residues. The CDR3 spells CASRLIGDSYNEQFF. The DNA of the CDR3 is TGTGCCAGCAGATTGATAGGGGACTCCTACAATGAGCAGTTCTTC.

This clone was seen once. The V and J genes are TRBV5-1 and TRBJ1-2; TRBD1 matches at 11 bases. Germline CDR1 SGHRS, CDR2 YFSETQ. After removal of 4 bases from V and 2 bases from J, the junction contained 7 bases not matched to a gene. The length of the CDR3 is 16 residues. CDR3 nucleotide sequence: TGCGCCAGCAGCCCCGGGACAGGGGGTCTCAACTATGGCTACACCTTC. Translation: CASSPGTGGLNYGYTF.

Worth noting for this clone: Other nucleotide sequences in the sample specify the same CDR3. This chain joins TRBV11-3 and TRBJ2-1; D remains ambiguous. Per germline, CDR1 SGHNT and CDR2 YENEEA. CDR3 length: 12 residues. Trimming took off 0 bases at V and 6 bases at J, with 3 bases between the two ends. In nucleotides, the CDR3 is TGTGCCAGCAGCTTAGAGGGCAATGAGCAGTTCTTC. It translates to CASSLEGNEQFF.

The gene calls are TRBV28 and TRBJ2-7; D possibly matches TRBD1 or TRBD2 (5 bases each). Trimming stripped 5 bases from V and 3 bases from J, with 14 bases between. Germline V gene data show CDR1 as MDHEN and CDR2 as SYDVKM. The CDR3 sequence is 14 residues long. CDR3 DNA sequence: TGTGCCAGCAGTACGGGACGCTTCCACTACGAGCAGTACTTC. Protein: CASSTGRFHYEQYF. Drawing the rest from reference TRBV28 and TRBJ2-7, the complete variable domain is DVKVTQSSRYLVKRTGEKVFLECVQDMDHENMFWYRQDPGLGLRLIYFSYDVKMKEKGDIPEGYSVSREKKERFSLILESASTNQTSMYLCASSTGRFHYEQYFGPGTRLTVT.

This sequence joins TRBV25-1 and TRBJ1-3; D uncertain. This CDR3 has 15 residues. V was pared by 0 bases and J by 0 bases, with 6 bases between. CDR1 and CDR2 (germline): MGHDK, SYGVNS. CDR3 nucleotides: TGTGCCAGCAGTGAATATGGGCTCTCTGGAAACACCATATATTTT. Its translation: CASSEYGLSGNTIYF.

The rearrangement joins TRBV27 to TRBJ2-5, with a possible D match to TRBD2 (7 bases). V was trimmed by 8 bases and J by 5 bases, leaving 24 bases between them. From germline, CDR1 is MNHEY and CDR2 SMNVEV (reference sequence). The length of the CDR3 is 16 residues. The CDR3 DNA sequence: TGTGCCAGCGTCCCACTTGGGGGGGGCATCAGGGAGACCCAGTACTTC. It translates to CASVPLGGGIRETQYF.